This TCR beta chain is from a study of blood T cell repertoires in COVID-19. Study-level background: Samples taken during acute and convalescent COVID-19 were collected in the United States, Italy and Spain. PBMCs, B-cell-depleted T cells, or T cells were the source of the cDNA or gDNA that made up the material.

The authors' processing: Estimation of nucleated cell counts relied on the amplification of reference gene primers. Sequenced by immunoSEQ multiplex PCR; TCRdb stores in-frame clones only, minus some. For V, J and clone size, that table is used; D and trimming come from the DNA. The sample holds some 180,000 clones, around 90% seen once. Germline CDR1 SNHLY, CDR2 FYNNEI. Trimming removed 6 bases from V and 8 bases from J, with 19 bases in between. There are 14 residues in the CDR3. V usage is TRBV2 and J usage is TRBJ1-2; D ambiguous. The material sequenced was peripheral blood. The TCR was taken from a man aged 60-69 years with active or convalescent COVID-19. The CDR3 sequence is CASRENGGMRGYTF. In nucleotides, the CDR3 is TGTGCCAGCAGGGAGAACGGAGGAATGAGAGGCTACACCTTC. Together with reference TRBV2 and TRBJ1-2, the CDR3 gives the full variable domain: EPEVTQTPSHQVTQMGQEVILRCVPISNHLYFYWYRQILGQKVEFLVSFYNNEISEKSEIFDDQFSVERPDGSNFTLKIRSTKLEDSAMYFCASRENGGMRGYTFGSGTRLTVV.